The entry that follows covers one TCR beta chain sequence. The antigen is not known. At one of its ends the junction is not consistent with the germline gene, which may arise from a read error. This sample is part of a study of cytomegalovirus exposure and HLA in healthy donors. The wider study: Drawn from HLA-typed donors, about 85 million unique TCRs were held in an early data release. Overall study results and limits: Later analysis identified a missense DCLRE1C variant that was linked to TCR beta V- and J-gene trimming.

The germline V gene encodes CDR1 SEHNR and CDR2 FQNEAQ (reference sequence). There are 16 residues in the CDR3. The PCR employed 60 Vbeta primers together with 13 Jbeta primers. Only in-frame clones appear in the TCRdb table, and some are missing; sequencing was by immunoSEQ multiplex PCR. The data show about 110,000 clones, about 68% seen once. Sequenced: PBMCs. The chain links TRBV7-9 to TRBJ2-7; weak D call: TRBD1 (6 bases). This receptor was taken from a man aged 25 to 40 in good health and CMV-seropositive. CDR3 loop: CSSSTGDRHVLHEQYF. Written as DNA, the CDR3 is TGTTCCAGCAGTACCGGAGACAGGCATGTCTTGCACGAGCAGTACTTC.